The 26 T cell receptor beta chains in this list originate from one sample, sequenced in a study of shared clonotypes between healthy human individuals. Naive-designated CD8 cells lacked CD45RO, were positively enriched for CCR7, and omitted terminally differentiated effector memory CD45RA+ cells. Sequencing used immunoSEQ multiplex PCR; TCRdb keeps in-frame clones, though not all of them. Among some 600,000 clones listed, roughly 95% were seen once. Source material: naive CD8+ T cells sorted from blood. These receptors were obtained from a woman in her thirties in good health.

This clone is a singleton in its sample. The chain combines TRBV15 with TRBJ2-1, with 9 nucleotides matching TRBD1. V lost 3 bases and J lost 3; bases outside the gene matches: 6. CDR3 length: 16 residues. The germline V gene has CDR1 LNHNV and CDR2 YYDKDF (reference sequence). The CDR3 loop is CATSSLRGQGYNEQFF. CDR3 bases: TGTGCCACCAGCAGCCTAAGGGGACAGGGCTACAATGAGCAGTTCTTC.

In nucleotides, the CDR3 is TGTGCCAGCAGCCAAGTCCCCCTATCCCCCGGCGCCTACAATGAGCAGTTCTTC. The encoded protein is CASSQVPLSPGAYNEQFF. This chain connects TRBV4-2 to TRBJ2-1, with D uncertain. Trimming pared 1 base from V and 2 bases from J, leaving 18 bases between. This CDR3 contains 18 residues. Germline CDR1 LGHNA, CDR2 YNFKEQ.

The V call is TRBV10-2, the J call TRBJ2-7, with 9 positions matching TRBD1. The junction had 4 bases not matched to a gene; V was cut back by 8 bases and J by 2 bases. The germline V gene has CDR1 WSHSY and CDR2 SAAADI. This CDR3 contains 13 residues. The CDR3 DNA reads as TGCGCCAGCCGGGACAGGGCAACCTACGAGCAGTACTTC. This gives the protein CASRDRATYEQYF.

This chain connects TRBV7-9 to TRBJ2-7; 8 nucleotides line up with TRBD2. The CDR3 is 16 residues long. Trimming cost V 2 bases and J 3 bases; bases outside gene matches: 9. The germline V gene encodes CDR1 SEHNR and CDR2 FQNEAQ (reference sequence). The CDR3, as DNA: TGTGCCAGCAGCTTAAATTCGGCGGGAGGAAGCTACGAGCAGTACTTC. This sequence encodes CASSLNSAGGSYEQYF.

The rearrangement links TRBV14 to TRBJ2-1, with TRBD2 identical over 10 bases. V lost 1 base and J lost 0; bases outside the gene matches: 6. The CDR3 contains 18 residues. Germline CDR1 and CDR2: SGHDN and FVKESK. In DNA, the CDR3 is TGTGCCAGCAGCCAAGTAGCTAGCGGGAGCTTCTCCTACAATGAGCAGTTCTTC. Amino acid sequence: CASSQVASGSFSYNEQFF.

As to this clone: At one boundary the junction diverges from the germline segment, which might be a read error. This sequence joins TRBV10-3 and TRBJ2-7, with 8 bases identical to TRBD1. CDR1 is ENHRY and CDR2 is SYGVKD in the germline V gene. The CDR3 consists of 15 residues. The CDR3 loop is CAITEEGRGLYEQYF. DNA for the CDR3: TGTGCCATCACTGAGGAGGGCAGGGGGCTCTACGAGCAGTACTTC.

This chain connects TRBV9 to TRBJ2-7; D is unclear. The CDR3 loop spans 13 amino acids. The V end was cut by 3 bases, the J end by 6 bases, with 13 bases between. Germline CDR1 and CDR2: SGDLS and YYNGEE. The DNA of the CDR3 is TGTGCCAGCAGCGGATCGTTAGTAACCGAGCAGTACTTC. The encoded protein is CASSGSLVTEQYF.

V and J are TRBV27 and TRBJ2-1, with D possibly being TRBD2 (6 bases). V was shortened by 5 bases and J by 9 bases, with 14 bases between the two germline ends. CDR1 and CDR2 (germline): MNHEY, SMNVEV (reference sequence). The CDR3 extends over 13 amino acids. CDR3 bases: TGTGCCAGCAGTAGGACGACTAGTAGTGAGCAGTTCTTC. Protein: CASSRTTSSEQFF.

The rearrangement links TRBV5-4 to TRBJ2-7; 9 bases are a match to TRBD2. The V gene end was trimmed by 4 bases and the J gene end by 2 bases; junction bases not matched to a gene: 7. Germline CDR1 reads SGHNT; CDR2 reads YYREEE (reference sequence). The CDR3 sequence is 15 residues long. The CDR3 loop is CASSTRLADPYEQYF. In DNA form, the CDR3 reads TGTGCCAGCAGCACGCGACTAGCGGACCCCTACGAGCAGTACTTC.

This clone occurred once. CDR3 loop: CASSVGQGYGEQYF. The CDR3 nucleotides read TGTGCCAGTAGCGTGGGACAGGGATATGGCGAGCAGTACTTC. The V call is TRBV19, the J call TRBJ2-7; 9 bases agree with TRBD1. The CDR3 covers 14 residues. Germline CDR1 LNHDA, CDR2 SQIVND (reference sequence). The V and J ends lost 6 bases and 6 bases, in that order; junction bases with no gene match: 9.

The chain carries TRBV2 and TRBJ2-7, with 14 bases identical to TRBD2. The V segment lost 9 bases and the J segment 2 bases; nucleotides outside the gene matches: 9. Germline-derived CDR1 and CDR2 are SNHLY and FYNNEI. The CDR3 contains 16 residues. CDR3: CASDSGLAGAPYEQYF. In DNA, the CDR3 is TGTGCCAGTGACTCGGGACTAGCGGGAGCTCCCTACGAGCAGTACTTC.

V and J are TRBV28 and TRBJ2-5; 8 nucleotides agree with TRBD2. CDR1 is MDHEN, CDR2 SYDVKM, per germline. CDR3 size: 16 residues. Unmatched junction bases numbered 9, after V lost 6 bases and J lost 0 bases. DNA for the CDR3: TGTGCCAGCAGAAACAGCGGGAGAAGAGACCAAGAGACCCAGTACTTC. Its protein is CASRNSGRRDQETQYF.

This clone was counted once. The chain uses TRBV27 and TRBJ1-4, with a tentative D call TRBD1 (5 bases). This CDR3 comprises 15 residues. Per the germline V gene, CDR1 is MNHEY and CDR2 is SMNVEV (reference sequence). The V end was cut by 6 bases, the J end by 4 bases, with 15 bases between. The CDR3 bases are TGTGCCAGCAGCCCTGGGACGGCAATTAATGAAAAACTGTTTTTT. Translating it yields CASSPGTAINEKLFF.

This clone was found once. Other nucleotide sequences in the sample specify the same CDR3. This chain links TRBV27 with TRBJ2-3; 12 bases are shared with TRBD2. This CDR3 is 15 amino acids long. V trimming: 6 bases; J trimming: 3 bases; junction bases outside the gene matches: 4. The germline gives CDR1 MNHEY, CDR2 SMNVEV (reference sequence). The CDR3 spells CASSLTSGRTDTQYF. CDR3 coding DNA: TGTGCCAGCAGCCTTACTAGCGGGAGGACAGATACGCAGTATTTT.

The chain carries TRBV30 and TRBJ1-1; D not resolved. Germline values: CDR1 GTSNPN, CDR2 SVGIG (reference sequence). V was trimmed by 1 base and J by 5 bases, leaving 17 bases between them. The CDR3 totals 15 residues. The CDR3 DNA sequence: TGTGCCTGGAGTGCCTCTCGAAGGAAGGGAACTGAAGCTTTCTTT. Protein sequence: CAWSASRRKGTEAFF.

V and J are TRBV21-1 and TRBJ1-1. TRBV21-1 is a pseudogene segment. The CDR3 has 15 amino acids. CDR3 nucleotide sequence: TGTGCCAGCAGTATCACCCACAGGGGAGGGACTGAAGCTTTCTTT. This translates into CASSITHRGGTEAFF.

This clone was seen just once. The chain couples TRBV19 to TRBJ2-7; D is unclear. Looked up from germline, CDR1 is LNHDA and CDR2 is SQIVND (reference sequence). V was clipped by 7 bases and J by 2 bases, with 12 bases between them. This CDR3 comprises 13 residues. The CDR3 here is CASTPSSPYEQYF. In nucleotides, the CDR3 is TGTGCCAGTACCCCGTCATCCCCCTACGAGCAGTACTTC. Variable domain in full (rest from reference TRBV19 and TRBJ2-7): DGGITQSPKYLFRKEGQNVTLSCEQNLNHDAMYWYRQDPGQGLRLIYYSQIVNDFQKGDIAEGYSVSREKKESFPLTVTSAQKNPTAFYLCASTPSSPYEQYFGPGTRLTVT.

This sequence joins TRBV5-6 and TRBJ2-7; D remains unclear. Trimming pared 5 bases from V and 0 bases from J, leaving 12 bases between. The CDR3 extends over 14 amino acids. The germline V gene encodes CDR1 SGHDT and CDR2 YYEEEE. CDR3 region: CASSRQPSSYEQYF. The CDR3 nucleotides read TGTGCCAGCAGTCGTCAGCCCAGCTCCTACGAGCAGTACTTC.

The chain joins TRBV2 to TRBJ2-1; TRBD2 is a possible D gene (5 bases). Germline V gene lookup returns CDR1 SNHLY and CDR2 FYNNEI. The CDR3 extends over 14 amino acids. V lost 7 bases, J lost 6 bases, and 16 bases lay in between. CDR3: CASTPGSSRNEQFF. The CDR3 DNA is TGTGCCAGCACCCCGGGGTCAAGCCGCAATGAGCAGTTCTTC.

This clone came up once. The DNA for the CDR3 is TGTGCCAGCAGTGACCGAGAGGGGACAGGGCGTGGGAATCAGCCCCAGCATTTT. Amino acid sequence: CASSDREGTGRGNQPQHF. The rearrangement links TRBV6-1 to TRBJ1-5; 9 positions agree with TRBD1. CDR1 and CDR2 from the germline V gene are MNHNS and SASEGT. V shed 3 bases and J 4 bases; nucleotides not matched to a gene: 13. The CDR3 covers 18 residues.

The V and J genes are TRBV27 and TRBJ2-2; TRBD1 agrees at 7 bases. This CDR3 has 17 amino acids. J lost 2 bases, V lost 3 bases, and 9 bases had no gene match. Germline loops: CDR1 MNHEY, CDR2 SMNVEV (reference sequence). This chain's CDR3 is CASSFPLQGLNTGELFF. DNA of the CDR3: TGTGCCAGCAGTTTCCCCTTACAGGGGCTAAACACCGGGGAGCTGTTTTTT.

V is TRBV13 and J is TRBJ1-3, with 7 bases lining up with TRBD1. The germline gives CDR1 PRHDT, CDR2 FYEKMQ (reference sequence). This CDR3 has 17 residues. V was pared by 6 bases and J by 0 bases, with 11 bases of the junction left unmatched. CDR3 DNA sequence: TGTGCCAGCAGTATACGCCGGGACAGCAGCTCTGGAAACACCATATATTTT. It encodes CASSIRRDSSSGNTIYF.

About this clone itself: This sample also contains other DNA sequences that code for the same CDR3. Written as DNA, the CDR3 is TGTGCCAGCAGTTTCGTCTACGAGCAGTACTTC. Its protein product is CASSFVYEQYF. The V gene is TRBV28, the J gene TRBJ2-7; D is ambiguous. V was pared by 3 bases and J by 3 bases, with 3 bases between. This CDR3 region has 11 residues. Per the germline V gene, CDR1 is MDHEN and CDR2 is SYDVKM.

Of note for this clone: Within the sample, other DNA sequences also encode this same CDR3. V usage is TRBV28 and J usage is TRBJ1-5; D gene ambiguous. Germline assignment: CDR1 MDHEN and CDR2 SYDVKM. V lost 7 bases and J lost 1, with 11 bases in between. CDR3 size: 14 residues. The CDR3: CASTIGESNQPQHF. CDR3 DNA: TGTGCCAGCACCATTGGGGAGAGCAATCAGCCCCAGCATTTT.

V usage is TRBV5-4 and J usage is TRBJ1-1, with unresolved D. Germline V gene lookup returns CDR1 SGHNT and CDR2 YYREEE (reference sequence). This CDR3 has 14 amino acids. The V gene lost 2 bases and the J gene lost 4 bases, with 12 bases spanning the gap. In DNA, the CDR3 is TGTGCCAGCAGCTTAACCAAGGGTGTCACTGAAGCTTTCTTT. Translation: CASSLTKGVTEAFF.

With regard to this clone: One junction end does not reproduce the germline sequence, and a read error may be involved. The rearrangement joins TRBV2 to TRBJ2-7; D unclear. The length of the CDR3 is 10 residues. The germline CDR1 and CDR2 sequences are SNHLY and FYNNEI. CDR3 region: CAPNEASELF. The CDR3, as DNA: TGTGCCCCCAATGAGGCCTCTGAGCTCTTC.